The 28 T cell receptor beta chains below were found in one sample sequenced in a study of blood T cell repertoires in COVID-19. Assay used: immunoSEQ multiplex PCR; TCRdb lists only in-frame clones, some missing. Seen here are approximately 110,000 clones, just over 85% observed once, and the top ten hold 0.75% to 0.9%. Source material: peripheral blood. The receptors were sampled from a woman aged 50 to 60 with active or convalescent COVID-19.

The chain uses TRBV14 and TRBJ2-1, with D unresolved. Trimming shortened V by 3 bases and J by 0 bases, and 6 bases separated the two germline ends. The CDR3 runs 14 residues. Germline assignment: CDR1 SGHDN and CDR2 FVKESK. The CDR3 loop reads CASSHLSSYNEQFF. As DNA, the CDR3 is TGTGCCAGCAGCCACCTCAGCTCCTACAATGAGCAGTTCTTC.

This chain links TRBV28 with TRBJ1-1, with D possibly TRBD1 on 6 matching bases. This CDR3 is built from 12 residues. V was clipped by 5 bases and J by 8 bases, with 12 bases between them. CDR1 is MDHEN, CDR2 SYDVKM, per germline. The CDR3 DNA is TGTGCCAGCAGTACTCCGACAGGAGAAGCTTTCTTT. It is translated as CASSTPTGEAFF.

The genes are TRBV7-8 and TRBJ2-3; the match to TRBD1 covers 8 bases. The CDR3 is 13 amino acids. Germline assignment: CDR1 SGHVS and CDR2 FQNEAQ. V dropped 7 bases and J dropped 5; count of bases not matched to a gene: 5. The CDR3 region has the DNA TGTGCCAGCAACCAAGACAGGGGAGATACGCAGTATTTT. This gives the protein CASNQDRGDTQYF. Together with reference TRBV7-8 and TRBJ2-3, the CDR3 gives the full variable domain: GAGVSQSPRYKVAKRGQDVALRCDPISGHVSLFWYQQALGQGPEFLTYFQNEAQLDKSGLPSDRFFAERPEGSVSTLKIQRTQQEDSAVYLCASNQDRGDTQYFGPGTRLTVL.

This chain joins TRBV11-3 and TRBJ2-1; 9 bases agree with TRBD1. CDR1 is SGHNT and CDR2 is YENEEA in the germline V gene. CDR3 length: 18 amino acids. Trimming took 6 bases from V and 2 from J; bases not matched to a gene: 14. The CDR3 region has the DNA TGTGCCAGCAGTAGAAGATTCCCGGGACAGGGACCCTACAATGAGCAGTTCTTC. As protein: CASSRRFPGQGPYNEQFF.

This chain links TRBV27 with TRBJ2-7, with TRBD1 matching 10 bases. The V gene end was trimmed by 3 bases and the J gene end by 2 bases; junction bases not matched to a gene: 4. The CDR3 contains 15 residues. The germline V gene has CDR1 MNHEY and CDR2 SMNVEV (reference sequence). The CDR3 reads CASSFRDRGPYEQYF. The CDR3 nucleotides read TGTGCCAGCAGTTTTAGGGACAGGGGCCCCTACGAGCAGTACTTC.

The rearrangement links TRBV19 to TRBJ2-2; D not certain. The CDR3 is 12 amino acids. Trimming left V 4 bases short and J 5 bases short, with 5 bases between. The germline V gene encodes CDR1 LNHDA and CDR2 SQIVND (reference sequence). CDR3 nucleotides: TGTGCCAGTAGTAAGACAACCGGGGAGCTGTTTTTT. Residues: CASSKTTGELFF. Combining the CDR3 with reference TRBV19 and TRBJ2-2 gives the whole variable domain DGGITQSPKYLFRKEGQNVTLSCEQNLNHDAMYWYRQDPGQGLRLIYYSQIVNDFQKGDIAEGYSVSREKKESFPLTVTSAQKNPTAFYLCASSKTTGELFFGEGSRLTVL.

The J gene is TRBJ1-6, the V gene TRBV6-5; D is undetermined. Looked up from germline, CDR1 is MNHEY and CDR2 is SVGAGI. The V gene lost 6 bases and the J gene lost 8 bases, with 17 bases spanning the gap. The CDR3 totals 15 residues. In nucleotides, the CDR3 is TGTGCCAGCAGCCCCCGAGGGCGAGGTGATTCACCCCTCCACTTT. It encodes CASSPRGRGDSPLHF.

CDR3 bases: TGTGCCACCAGTGGCTCCGGGACAGGGAATCAAGAGACCCAGTACTTC. Translated, it gives CATSGSGTGNQETQYF. The J gene is TRBJ2-5, the V gene TRBV24-1, with 9 bases that match TRBD1. The CDR3 runs to 16 residues. With 5 bases clipped from V and 2 bases from J, the junction kept 8 bases outside the gene matches. Per germline, CDR1 KGHDR and CDR2 SFDVKD.

This rearrangement joins TRBV28 to TRBJ2-1; 9 positions match TRBD2. Trimming cost V 8 bases and J 7 bases; bases outside gene matches: 3. The CDR3 covers 12 residues. CDR1 MDHEN and CDR2 SYDVKM come from the germline V gene. The DNA for the CDR3 is TGTGCCAGCGTTGCGGGGGGGAATGAGCAGTTCTTC. It yields the protein CASVAGGNEQFF.

This chain uses TRBV7-3 with TRBJ2-7, with 8 positions matching TRBD1. CDR1 is SGHTA, CDR2 FQGTGA, per germline. J gave up 4 bases and V 2 bases, and 7 bases lay outside the gene matches. The CDR3 contains 15 residues. Here the CDR3 DNA reads TGTGCCAGCAGCTTATACGCGGGACAGGCGTACGAGCAGTACTTC. Translating gives CASSLYAGQAYEQYF.

The count of this clone is one. V usage is TRBV29-1 and J usage is TRBJ1-3, with 8 bases identical to TRBD1. Germline lookup yields CDR1 SQVTM and CDR2 ANQGSEA. The CDR3 has 13 amino acids. After removal of 7 bases from V and 3 bases from J, the junction contained 5 bases not matched to a gene. CDR3: CSADGQGGNTIYF. The CDR3 coding sequence is TGCAGCGCCGACGGACAGGGTGGAAACACCATATATTTT.

This rearrangement joins TRBV21-1 to TRBJ2-7; TRBD1, as called in the table, went unchecked against the DNA. TRBV21-1 has pseudogene status. This CDR3 contains 16 residues. The CDR3 DNA is TGTGCCAGCAGCAAAAAGGAGTGGGACAGGGCACACGAGCAGTACTTC. Amino acids: CASSKKEWDRAHEQYF.

This clone was detected only a few times. V usage is TRBV6-1 and J usage is TRBJ2-1; D possibly corresponds to TRBD2 (5 bases). The CDR3 sequence is 17 residues long. CDR1 and CDR2 from the germline V gene are MNHNS and SASEGT. Trimming cost V 2 bases and J 0 bases, with 14 bases left between them. The CDR3 region is CASSEFDYSSSYNEQFF. CDR3 bases: TGTGCCAGCAGTGAATTCGACTACTCCAGCTCCTACAATGAGCAGTTCTTC.

The chain combines TRBV27 with TRBJ2-1, with 11 bases lining up with TRBD2. Germline CDR1 reads MNHEY; CDR2 reads SMNVEV (reference sequence). The CDR3 is 16 amino acids. With 4 bases clipped from V and 5 bases from J, the junction kept 7 bases outside the gene matches. CDR3 amino acids: CASSSLAGGPNNEQFF. The CDR3 nucleotides read TGTGCCAGCAGTTCATTAGCGGGAGGGCCGAACAATGAGCAGTTCTTC.

The rearrangement uses TRBV6-2 or TRBV6-3 and TRBJ2-1; TRBD1 matches at 11 bases. The CDR3 is 16 residues long. Germline CDR1 and CDR2: MNHEY and SVGEGT. V lost 2 bases to trimming and J lost 7 bases; unmatched junction nucleotides: 7. The CDR3 nucleotides read TGTGCCAGCAGTTACGCCCGGACAGGGGGCGAGAATGAGCAGTTCTTC. Encoded protein: CASSYARTGGENEQFF.

This clone occurred once. CDR3 loop: CASVFRDSSLQPQHF. CDR3 coding DNA: TGTGCCAGCGTTTTCCGGGACAGCTCTCTCCAGCCCCAGCATTTT. This chain connects TRBV6-5 to TRBJ1-5, with 7 positions matching TRBD1. The germline V gene encodes CDR1 MNHEY and CDR2 SVGAGI. The CDR3 extends over 15 amino acids. J gave up 7 bases and V 8 bases, and 14 bases lay outside the gene matches.

The chain links TRBV25-1 to TRBJ2-3; D is unclear. The CDR3 runs to 12 residues. V lost 2 bases, J lost 5 bases, and 5 bases lay in between. Germline loops: CDR1 MGHDK, CDR2 SYGVNS. The CDR3: CASSEEKDTQYF. The CDR3 DNA sequence: TGTGCCAGCAGTGAAGAGAAAGATACGCAGTATTTT.

The rearrangement uses TRBV28 and TRBJ2-7, with D unresolved. Near its end, the DNA agrees better with TRBJ2-5, so the J call may be wrong. The CDR3 totals 11 residues. The germline CDR1 and CDR2 sequences are MDHEN and SYDVKM. The CDR3 DNA reads TGTGCCAGCAGTTTACGCGGGACCCAGTACTTC. Its translation: CASSLRGTQYF.

The chain links TRBV6-5 to TRBJ1-2, with a weak D call TRBD1 (6 bases). Per germline, CDR1 MNHEY and CDR2 SVGAGI. Trimming pared 4 bases from V and 2 bases from J, leaving 11 bases between. The length of the CDR3 is 14 residues. This CDR3 reads CASSSAGVNYGYTF. In DNA form, the CDR3 reads TGTGCCAGCAGTTCAGCAGGGGTAAACTATGGCTACACCTTC.

The J gene is TRBJ1-4, the V gene TRBV7-9; D gene unclear. CDR3 length: 16 amino acids. Looked up from germline, CDR1 is SEHNR and CDR2 is FQNEAQ (reference sequence). With 5 bases removed from V and 5 bases from J, the gap between germline ends came to 18 bases. The CDR3 sequence: CASSHRRRSPNEKLFF. Here the CDR3 DNA reads TGTGCCAGCAGCCACAGACGGCGCAGCCCCAATGAAAAACTGTTTTTT.

The V and J genes are TRBV19 and TRBJ1-1; 8 bases map to TRBD1. The V segment lost 5 bases and the J segment 1 base; nucleotides outside the gene matches: 6. In germline, CDR1 is LNHDA, CDR2 SQIVND (reference sequence). This CDR3 comprises 15 residues. The CDR3 sequence: CASSYDRGRNTEAFF. CDR3 DNA sequence: TGTGCCAGTAGTTATGACAGGGGACGGAACACTGAAGCTTTCTTT.

The rearrangement links TRBV28 to TRBJ2-1; D is possibly TRBD2 (6 bases). This CDR3 region has 13 residues. Germline V CDR1 and CDR2: MDHEN, SYDVKM. V was clipped by 3 bases and J by 10 bases, with 13 bases between them. DNA for the CDR3: TGTGCCAGCAGTTTCGGAGGGGCCCAGGAGCAGTTCTTC. It yields the protein CASSFGGAQEQFF.

This rearrangement joins TRBV9 to TRBJ2-1; 9 bases match TRBD2. Germline V CDR1 and CDR2: SGDLS, YYNGEE. This CDR3 is 16 amino acids long. Trimming took 3 bases from V and 7 from J; bases not matched to a gene: 11. For the CDR3, the DNA is TGTGCCAGCAGCGAATTAGCGGGAGACCCTCGTAATGAGCAGTTCTTC. It yields the protein CASSELAGDPRNEQFF.

The V call is TRBV3-1 (or the pseudogene TRBV3-2), the J call TRBJ1-2, with D uncertain. The CDR3 totals 12 residues. V lost 0 bases to trimming and J lost 7 bases, with 6 bases between them. The germline CDR1 and CDR2 sequences are LGHDT and YNNKEL (reference sequence). CDR3 in DNA: TGTGCCAGCAGCCAAGAGGGCTCTGGCTACACCTTC. Residues: CASSQEGSGYTF.

The chain recombines TRBV28 with TRBJ2-1; 9 nucleotides line up with TRBD2. Unmatched junction bases numbered 2, after V lost 6 bases and J lost 5 bases. Germline-derived CDR1 and CDR2 are MDHEN and SYDVKM. The CDR3 totals 13 residues. CDR3 DNA sequence: TGTGCCAGCAGGGTAGCGGGGGACAATGAGCAGTTCTTC. It translates to CASRVAGDNEQFF.

This clone was counted a single time. The J gene is TRBJ1-1, the V gene TRBV6-5; the D is unclear. The V and J ends lost 6 bases and 1 base respectively, with 15 bases between them. The germline V gene has CDR1 MNHEY and CDR2 SVGAGI. The CDR3 sequence is 15 residues long. CDR3 DNA sequence: TGTGCCAGCAGCCCACAACAAATCCAGAACACTGAAGCTTTCTTT. Its protein product is CASSPQQIQNTEAFF.

The genes are TRBV28 and TRBJ1-6; no clear D gene. The CDR3 length is 16 residues. The germline V gene encodes CDR1 MDHEN and CDR2 SYDVKM. V was pared by 5 bases and J by 6 bases, with 17 bases between. CDR3 DNA sequence: TGTGCCAGCAGTACACTCCTCAGGTCTGCTAATTCACCCCTCCACTTT. It translates to CASSTLLRSANSPLHF.

The J gene is TRBJ2-2, the V gene TRBV12-3 or TRBV12-4, with D possibly matching TRBD1 (5 bases). Trimming shortened V by 4 bases and J by 9 bases, and 9 bases separated the two germline ends. This CDR3 has 12 amino acids. For the CDR3, the DNA is TGTGCCAGCAGTTGGGGCCCGAGGGAGCTGTTTTTT. Translated: CASSWGPRELFF.